The 5 T cell receptor beta chains presented below share a single source sample, sequenced in a study of cytomegalovirus exposure and HLA in healthy donors. The PCR employed 60 Vbeta primers together with 13 Jbeta primers. Repertoires were generated with immunoSEQ multiplex PCR, while TCRdb's copy carries only in-frame clones and drops some. The sample records about 120,000 clones, approximately 70% being singletons. The sample comprised PBMCs. These TCRs come from a woman in her 30s in good health and CMV-seronegative.

The J gene is TRBJ1-5, the V gene TRBV2, with TRBD1 identical over 7 bases. The CDR3 consists of 14 residues. V lost 5 bases, J lost 4 bases, and 5 bases stayed unmatched. CDR1 is SNHLY, CDR2 FYNNEI, per germline. The CDR3 here is CASSPGQLNQPQHF. CDR3 bases: TGTGCCAGCAGTCCGGGACAGCTAAATCAGCCCCAGCATTTT.

The V call is TRBV10-3, the J call TRBJ1-4; 7 nucleotides align to TRBD1. The V segment lost 10 bases and the J segment 4 bases; nucleotides outside the gene matches: 6. Per the germline V gene, CDR1 is ENHRY and CDR2 is SYGVKD. The CDR3 length is 13 residues. The CDR3 coding sequence is TGTGCCACCCAGGGACAGAGTAATGAAAAACTGTTTTTT. Residues: CATQGQSNEKLFF.

The rearrangement links TRBV6-5 to TRBJ1-1; TRBD1 agrees at 11 bases. V lost 4 bases to trimming and J lost 3 bases; unmatched junction nucleotides: 4. CDR1 and CDR2 from the germline V gene are MNHEY and SVGAGI. The CDR3 totals 15 residues. The CDR3 reads CASSSPGQGDTEAFF. CDR3 nucleotide sequence: TGTGCCAGCAGTTCACCGGGACAGGGGGACACTGAAGCTTTCTTT.

The rearrangement joins TRBV6-5 to TRBJ1-4; 8 bases align to TRBD1. The CDR3 sequence is 14 residues long. With 5 bases clipped from V and 8 bases from J, the junction kept 7 bases outside the gene matches. From germline, CDR1 is MNHEY and CDR2 SVGAGI. CDR3 bases: TGTGCCAGCAGTGCAGGGGGCCATGGCGAAAAACTGTTTTTT. Its protein product is CASSAGGHGEKLFF.

Remarks on this clone: The germline gene is not matched at one end of the junction; a read error may be the cause. The chain links TRBV30 to TRBJ1-2, with TRBD1 matching over 8 bases. The V gene's germline CDR1 is GTSNPN and CDR2 SVGIG (reference sequence). This CDR3 region has 13 residues. In DNA, the CDR3 is TGTGCCTGGAGGGGGGGACAGGAATATGGCTACCCCTTC. Its protein is CAWRGGQEYGYPF. The full variable domain, its missing parts supplied by reference TRBV30 and TRBJ1-2, is SQTIHQWPATLVQPVGSPLSLECTVEGTSNPNLYWYRQAAGRGLQLLFYSVGIGQISSEVPQNLSASRPQDRQFILSSKKLLLSDSGFYLCAWRGGQEYGYPFGSGTRLTVV.